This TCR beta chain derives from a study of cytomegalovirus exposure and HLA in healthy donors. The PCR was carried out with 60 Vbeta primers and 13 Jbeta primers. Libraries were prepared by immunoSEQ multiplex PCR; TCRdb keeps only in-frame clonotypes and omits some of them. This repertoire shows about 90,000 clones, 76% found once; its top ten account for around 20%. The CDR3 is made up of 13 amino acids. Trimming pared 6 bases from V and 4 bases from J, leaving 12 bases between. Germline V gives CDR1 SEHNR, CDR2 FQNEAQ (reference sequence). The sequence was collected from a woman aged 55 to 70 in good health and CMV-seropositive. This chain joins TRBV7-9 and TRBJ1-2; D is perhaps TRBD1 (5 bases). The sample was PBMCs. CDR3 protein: CASSTTEIYGYTF. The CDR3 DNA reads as TGTGCCAGCAGTACGACAGAAATCTATGGCTACACCTTC.